The present entry profiles one TCR beta chain with its context. Its antigen is unidentified. The sample is drawn from a study of T-cell reconstitution after alpha-beta-depleted transplantation in children. The study's findings and limits: Reportedly, only several hundred clones from non-depleted graft cells drove alpha-beta T-cell counts at about two months. The authors attributed T-cell counts and diversity one year after transplant mostly to newly produced T cells. For some patients, TCRbeta diversity was high at day 60 because of recipient T cells and thymic progenitors that survived.

The CDR3 runs 12 residues. Trimming cost V 3 bases and J 10 bases, with 10 bases left between them. Germline CDR1 SEHNR, CDR2 FQNEAQ (reference sequence). TCRbeta library construction was performed incorporating unique molecular identifiers. TCRdb processed the PCR reads anew with MiXCR; each CDR3 protein has one entry. The sample has about 150,000 distinct CDR3 sequences; roughly 10% are singletons. The J gene is TRBJ2-1, the V gene TRBV7-9; a weak D match, TRBD2 (6 bases). The receptor's source is a boy aged 2 to 10 with acute myeloid leukemia, due to receive a stem cell transplant. Sequencing used PBMCs, obtained before TCRalphabeta/CD19-depleted stem cell transplant. The CDR3 DNA sequence: TGTGCCAGCAGCTTGGGACTCCAAGAGCAGTTCTTC. This codes for CASSLGLQEQFF.